This TCR beta chain was recorded in a study of shared clonotypes between healthy human individuals. Study observations and caveats: Clonotype sharing among donors was thought likely to change with sequencing depth.

DNA from unsorted PBMC was sequenced on ten immunoSEQ deep assay plates. This table comes from immunoSEQ multiplex PCR, and its TCRdb copy is limited to in-frame clones, with some not included. The top ten clones hold about 12% of a sample with about 490,000 clones, about 84% of them seen once. On this clone: The antigen remains unidentified.

Unsorted samples drew genomic DNA from approximately 90 million PBMCs. Sequenced: PBMCs. The TCR sequence derives from a woman aged 40 to 50 in good health. Some clones in this sample may be carry-over from other donors' samples.

The CDR3 nucleotides read TGCGCCAGCAGCTTGGTAGTAGCGGGGTCGAATGAGCAGTTCTTC. It encodes CASSLVVAGSNEQFF. The genes are TRBV5-1 and TRBJ2-1, with 8 bases that match TRBD2. Germline values: CDR1 SGHRS, CDR2 YFSETQ. With 0 bases clipped from V and 7 bases from J, the junction kept 6 bases outside the gene matches. The CDR3 runs to 15 residues.